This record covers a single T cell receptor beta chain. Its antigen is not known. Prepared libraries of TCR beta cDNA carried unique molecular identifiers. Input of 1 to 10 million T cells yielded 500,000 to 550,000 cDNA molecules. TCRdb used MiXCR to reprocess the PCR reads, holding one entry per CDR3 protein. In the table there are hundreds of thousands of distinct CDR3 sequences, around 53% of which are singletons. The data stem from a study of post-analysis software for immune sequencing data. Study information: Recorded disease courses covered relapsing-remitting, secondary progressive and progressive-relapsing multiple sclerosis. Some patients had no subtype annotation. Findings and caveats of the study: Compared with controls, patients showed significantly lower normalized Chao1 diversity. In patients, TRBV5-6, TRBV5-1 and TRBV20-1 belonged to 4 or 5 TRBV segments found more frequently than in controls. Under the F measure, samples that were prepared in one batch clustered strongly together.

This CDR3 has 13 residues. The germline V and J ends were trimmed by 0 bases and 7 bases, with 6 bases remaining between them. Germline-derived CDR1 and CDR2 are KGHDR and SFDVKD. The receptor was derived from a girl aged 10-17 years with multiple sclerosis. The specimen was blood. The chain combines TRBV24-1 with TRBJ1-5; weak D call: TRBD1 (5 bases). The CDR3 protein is CATSDLRGQPQHF. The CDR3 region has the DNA TGTGCCACCAGTGATTTGCGGGGGCAGCCCCAGCATTTT.